These 8 T cell receptor beta chains came from one sample sequenced in a study of graft-versus-host responses after intestinal transplantation. These receptors are not linked to any known antigen. Libraries were prepared by immunoSEQ multiplex PCR; TCRdb keeps only in-frame clonotypes and omits some of them. This table has roughly 90,000 clones, less than 90% appearing once. The material was unstimulated CD4+ T cells sorted from spleen or lymph node cells, obtained before transplant. These TCRs come from a human donor who was the organ donor for an intestinal transplant.

This clone has more than one count but fewer than ten. The rearrangement joins TRBV5-1 to TRBJ2-7; 9 positions agree with TRBD2. Germline CDR1 is SGHRS and CDR2 is YFSETQ. Trimming at V came to 4 bases and at J to 3 bases, leaving 2 bases not matched to a gene. The CDR3 sequence is 13 residues long. The CDR3 here is CASSLAGFYEQYF. The DNA for the CDR3 is TGCGCCAGCAGCCTAGCGGGGTTCTACGAGCAGTACTTC.

The genes are TRBV7-2 and TRBJ1-5; perhaps TRBD1 as D (6 bases). The CDR3 totals 14 residues. Trimming removed 6 bases at V and 1 base at J, with 10 bases between. Germline CDR1 is SGHTA and CDR2 is FQGNSA. The CDR3 is CASRSTGSNQPQHF. The CDR3 nucleotides are TGTGCCAGCAGAAGTACAGGGAGCAATCAGCCCCAGCATTTT.

The V and J genes are TRBV5-6 and TRBJ2-5; 7 bases map to TRBD1. The V gene end was trimmed by 4 bases and the J gene end by 4 bases; junction bases not matched to a gene: 19. Germline CDR1 reads SGHDT; CDR2 reads YYEEEE. The length of the CDR3 is 18 residues. CDR3 sequence reads: CASSLGGQGGGLGETQYF. DNA of the CDR3: TGTGCCAGCAGCCTTGGGGGACAAGGGGGCGGGTTAGGAGAGACCCAGTACTTC.

The rearrangement uses TRBV11-3 and TRBJ2-5; TRBD2 agrees at 13 bases. Trimming took 5 bases from V and 1 from J; bases not matched to a gene: 4. The CDR3 has 16 residues. Germline values: CDR1 SGHNT, CDR2 YENEEA. CDR3: CASSPRTSGGQETQYF. The CDR3 DNA follows: TGTGCCAGCAGCCCCCGGACTAGCGGGGGCCAAGAGACCCAGTACTTC.

This chain joins TRBV21-1 and TRBJ1-4; the D call in the table, TRBD1, was not verified against the DNA. TRBV21-1 is assigned pseudogene status. This CDR3 has 12 amino acids. CDR3: CASGSLNEKLFF. CDR3 coding DNA: TGTGCCAGCGGCTCGCTGAATGAAAAACTGTTTTTT.

This clone was detected once. The genes are TRBV5-6 and TRBJ1-1; TRBD1 is a possible D gene (5 bases). The CDR3 totals 13 residues. V lost 7 bases and J 3 bases, leaving 13 bases between the germline ends. Looked up from germline, CDR1 is SGHDT and CDR2 is YYEEEE. The chain's CDR3 is CASQLGGYTEAFF. The CDR3 bases are TGTGCCAGCCAACTGGGGGGATACACTGAAGCTTTCTTT.

V is TRBV15 and J is TRBJ2-3; D call uncertain. The CDR3 sequence is 14 residues long. In germline, CDR1 is LNHNV, CDR2 YYDKDF (reference sequence). V was pared by 1 base and J by 4 bases, with 9 bases between. The CDR3 DNA sequence: TGTGCCACCAGCAGAGCGAGCCCCCCAGATACGCAGTATTTT. It translates to CATSRASPPDTQYF.

The chain recombines TRBV11-3 with TRBJ2-7; the D gene is possibly TRBD2 (5 bases). Germline CDR1 is SGHNT and CDR2 is YENEEA. The CDR3 length is 14 residues. With 6 bases removed from V and 7 bases from J, the gap between germline ends came to 19 bases. The CDR3 DNA follows: TGTGCCAGCAGTTCCTATACTAGTCCCCGAGAGCAGTACTTC. It codes for CASSSYTSPREQYF. The variable domain in full, with the rest retrieved from reference TRBV11-3 and TRBJ2-7, is EAGVVQSPRYKIIEKKQPVAFWCNPISGHNTLYWYLQNLGQGPELLIRYENEEAVDDSQLPKDRFSAERLKGVDSTLKIQPAELGDSAVYLCASSSYTSPREQYFGPGTRLTVT.